The 23 T cell receptor beta chains presented below share a single source sample, sequenced in a study of cytomegalovirus exposure and HLA in healthy donors (TCRdb year 2017). Library prep was done by the immunoSEQ multiplex PCR assay. The multiplex PCR relied on a mix of 60 forward primers for TCR Vbeta segments and 13 reverse primers for TCR Jbeta segments. TCRdb provides this immuneACCESS table in a form limited to in-frame rearrangements. Some clones are lacking; in checked studies, under half of them reflect an unresolved V gene, and why the rest are absent is not known. The sample includes some 200,000 clones, with around 85% observed a single time. About 6% of the sample rests with the top ten. Sequences were obtained from PBMCs. The receptor set was obtained from a man aged 35 to 55 in good health and CMV-seropositive.

V and J are TRBV11-3 and TRBJ1-1, with TRBD1 matching 8 bases. The V segment lost 4 bases and the J segment 7 bases; nucleotides outside the gene matches: 8. CDR3 length equals 14 residues. CDR1 SGHNT and CDR2 YENEEA come from the germline V gene. CDR3 nucleotides: TGTGCCAGCAGCTGCGCACAGGGGGAGGGTGAAGCTTTCTTT. Translating it yields CASSCAQGEGEAFF. The entire variable domain, with the rest obtained from reference TRBV11-3 and TRBJ1-1, is as follows: EAGVVQSPRYKIIEKKQPVAFWCNPISGHNTLYWYLQNLGQGPELLIRYENEEAVDDSQLPKDRFSAERLKGVDSTLKIQPAELGDSAVYLCASSCAQGEGEAFFGQGTRLTVV.

The chain joins TRBV27 to TRBJ1-2; TRBD1 might be the D (6 bases). The V end was cut by 3 bases, the J end by 0 bases, with 14 bases between. The CDR3 runs 16 residues. Germline CDR1 and CDR2: MNHEY and SMNVEV (reference sequence). CDR3 residues: CASSLSGAGANYGYTF. In DNA form, the CDR3 reads TGTGCCAGCAGTTTGTCAGGGGCCGGCGCTAACTATGGCTACACCTTC.

The V call is TRBV7-2, the J call TRBJ2-2; the D is unclear. Germline V CDR1 and CDR2: SGHTA, FQGNSA. V was pared by 2 bases and J by 1 base, with 5 bases between. The CDR3 contains 14 residues. CDR3 sequence reads: CASSLRRNTGELFF. CDR3 in DNA: TGTGCCAGCAGCTTAAGGAGGAACACCGGGGAGCTGTTTTTT.

The chain combines TRBV27 with TRBJ2-5; D perhaps matches TRBD1 (5 bases). The CDR3 covers 15 residues. Germline-derived CDR1 and CDR2 are MNHEY and SMNVEV (reference sequence). V was clipped by 2 bases and J by 5 bases, with 15 bases between them. The CDR3 reads CASSLVTGVRETQYF. The CDR3 region has the DNA TGTGCCAGCAGTTTAGTTACAGGCGTCCGTGAGACCCAGTACTTC.

This clone was counted once. This chain uses TRBV7-2 with TRBJ2-3, with a possible D match to TRBD2 (5 bases). Trimming left V 5 bases short and J 2 bases short, with 17 bases between. Germline V CDR1 and CDR2: SGHTA, FQGNSA. This CDR3 contains 16 residues. Written as DNA, the CDR3 is TGTGCCAGCAGCGGGCCTGTACGGGGTTTCACAGATACGCAGTATTTT. Its protein product is CASSGPVRGFTDTQYF.

The chain employs TRBV19 and TRBJ2-1, with 8 nucleotides matching TRBD2. The CDR3 runs 14 residues. The V gene end was trimmed by 5 bases and the J gene end by 6 bases; junction bases not matched to a gene: 6. Germline V gives CDR1 LNHDA, CDR2 SQIVND (reference sequence). CDR3 in DNA: TGTGCCAGTAGTCCCGGGGGGGTGGGCAATGAGCAGTTCTTC. Encoded protein: CASSPGGVGNEQFF.

The chain recombines TRBV7-9 with TRBJ1-2; D unresolved. Germline CDR1 and CDR2: SEHNR and FQNEAQ (reference sequence). V gave up 6 bases and J gave up 5 bases, with 22 bases separating them. The CDR3 has 16 residues. The CDR3 bases are TGTGCCAGCAGTAACTACCCCGGTAGCCTTGGGTATGGCTACACCTTC. This gives the protein CASSNYPGSLGYGYTF.

The chain carries TRBV4-2 and TRBJ1-5; tentative D call: TRBD1 (5 bases). Between the trimmed V and J ends, which lost 4 bases and 1 base, there was a span of 8 bases. In germline, CDR1 is LGHNA, CDR2 YNFKEQ. The CDR3 covers 14 residues. The chain's CDR3 is CASSPGLSNQPQHF. The CDR3 DNA reads as TGTGCCAGCAGCCCAGGGTTAAGCAATCAGCCCCAGCATTTT.

Only a few counts were recorded for this clone. This chain connects TRBV27 to TRBJ2-7; 9 nucleotides line up with TRBD2. From germline, CDR1 is MNHEY and CDR2 SMNVEV (reference sequence). The ends lost 3 bases at V and 2 bases at J; junction bases unmatched: 5. The CDR3 sequence is 15 residues long. This chain's CDR3 is CASSFGAGGAYEQYF. The CDR3 nucleotides are TGTGCCAGCAGTTTCGGTGCGGGGGGGGCCTACGAGCAGTACTTC.

The chain uses TRBV4-3 and TRBJ2-7; D may be TRBD1 (6 bases). With 3 bases removed from V and 7 bases from J, the gap between germline ends came to 16 bases. The length of the CDR3 is 14 residues. Germline lookup yields CDR1 LGHNA and CDR2 YSLEER. CDR3 DNA: TGCGCCAGCAGCCAGGGGGCCCTGGGATGGGAGCAGTACTTC. Translated, it gives CASSQGALGWEQYF.

The CDR3 DNA follows: TGTGCCAGCAGTTGGGGGGTGAATCAGCCCCAGCATTTT. Translation: CASSWGVNQPQHF. This rearrangement joins TRBV27 to TRBJ1-5, with a possible D match to TRBD1 (5 bases). The CDR3 sequence is 13 residues long. Germline V lookup: CDR1 MNHEY, CDR2 SMNVEV (reference sequence). Trimming removed 4 bases at V and 4 bases at J, with 8 bases between.

The chain recombines TRBV7-9 with TRBJ1-1, with 8 nucleotides matching TRBD1. CDR3 size: 17 residues. V lost 6 bases, J lost 6 bases, and 18 bases stayed unmatched. Germline assignment: CDR1 SEHNR and CDR2 FQNEAQ (reference sequence). CDR3 in amino acids: CASRPKPHMDRASEAFF. The CDR3 region has the DNA TGTGCCAGCAGACCCAAGCCCCACATGGACAGGGCGTCTGAAGCTTTCTTT.

The J gene is TRBJ2-5, the V gene TRBV7-6, with TRBD2 identical over 9 bases. The CDR3 has 17 amino acids. The ends lost 2 bases at V and 6 bases at J; junction bases unmatched: 13. The germline gives CDR1 SGHVS, CDR2 FNYEAQ. The CDR3, as DNA: TGTGCCAGCAGCTTATCCGGGGGCGGGGGGGCATCAAAGACCCAGTACTTC. It translates to CASSLSGGGGASKTQYF.

This clone has only one observation. The chain has TRBV2 and TRBJ2-5, with D tentatively TRBD1 (6 bases). Germline loops: CDR1 SNHLY, CDR2 FYNNEI. There are 14 residues in the CDR3. V shed 1 base and J shed 5 bases, with 11 bases lying between them. The CDR3, as DNA: TGTGCCAGCAGTGAAGGACAGGCGGATGAGACCCAGTACTTC. Its translation: CASSEGQADETQYF.

The rearrangement uses TRBV7-8 and TRBJ1-2; D might be TRBD1 (6 bases). This CDR3 contains 12 residues. Germline V gene data show CDR1 as SGHVS and CDR2 as FQNEAQ. Deletions cut 5 bases from V and 8 bases from J, with 12 bases between. The CDR3 loop reads CASSLQGRGYTF. CDR3 coding DNA: TGTGCCAGCAGCCTACAGGGTCGGGGCTACACCTTC. The full variable domain, in which reference TRBV7-8 and TRBJ1-2 provide the parts outside the CDR3, is GAGVSQSPRYKVAKRGQDVALRCDPISGHVSLFWYQQALGQGPEFLTYFQNEAQLDKSGLPSDRFFAERPEGSVSTLKIQRTQQEDSAVYLCASSLQGRGYTFGSGTRLTVV.

This clone turned up a few times. The gene calls are TRBV10-2 and TRBJ2-3; D unresolved. V gave up 3 bases and J gave up 7 bases, with 17 bases separating them. CDR1 and CDR2 (germline): WSHSY, SAAADI. The CDR3 covers 15 residues. As DNA, the CDR3 is TGCGCCAGCAGTGAATCTGGCGGCCCAGAAAATACGCAGTATTTT. The encoded protein is CASSESGGPENTQYF.

Here the CDR3 reads CASTKRGSGGPNSYNEQFF. The CDR3 nucleotides are TGTGCCAGCACCAAGAGGGGCAGCGGGGGACCCAATTCCTACAATGAGCAGTTCTTC. The chain employs TRBV21-1 and TRBJ2-1; the table's D gene call, TRBD2, was not cross checked with the DNA. TRBV21-1 is assigned pseudogene status. The CDR3 covers 19 residues.

The chain combines TRBV15 with TRBJ1-5; D is possibly TRBD1 (5 bases). Trimming shortened V by 3 bases and J by 3 bases, and 12 bases separated the two germline ends. CDR1 is LNHNV, CDR2 YYDKDF, per germline (reference sequence). The CDR3 extends over 15 amino acids. The chain's CDR3 is CATSSPTGVNQPQHF. CDR3 DNA: TGTGCCACCAGCAGCCCTACAGGTGTCAATCAGCCCCAGCATTTT.

This chain connects TRBV7-2 to TRBJ2-7; 7 bases agree with TRBD2. The V segment lost 5 bases and the J segment 0 bases; nucleotides outside the gene matches: 10. The CDR3 has 16 residues. The germline gives CDR1 SGHTA, CDR2 FQGNSA. The CDR3 loop reads CASSPVGGGSSYEQYF. The DNA of the CDR3 is TGTGCCAGCAGCCCAGTGGGGGGGGGTAGCTCCTACGAGCAGTACTTC.

This chain links TRBV11-2 with TRBJ2-5; 12 bases match TRBD2. Germline V lookup: CDR1 SGHAT, CDR2 FQNNGV. The CDR3 spans 20 residues. J was trimmed by 4 bases and V by 0 bases; bases with no gene match: 15. The CDR3 is CASSLEWASGGAANRETQYF. In nucleotides, the CDR3 is TGTGCCAGCAGCTTAGAGTGGGCTAGCGGGGGGGCCGCGAATCGAGAGACCCAGTACTTC.

The chain combines TRBV10-3 with TRBJ1-1; D remains unclear. The ends were cut back, 8 bases at V and 1 base at J, with 8 bases in the middle. CDR3 length equals 12 residues. Germline lookup yields CDR1 ENHRY and CDR2 SYGVKD. The CDR3 bases are TGTGCCATCGGGCTGGGGAACACTGAAGCTTTCTTT. Encoded protein: CAIGLGNTEAFF.

As concerns this clone: Other DNA sequences of this sample code for an identical CDR3. V gene TRBV5-6 combines with J gene TRBJ1-2, with TRBD1 as a possible D gene (6 bases). Germline V lookup: CDR1 SGHDT, CDR2 YYEEEE. Trimming shortened V by 4 bases and J by 3 bases, and 7 bases separated the two germline ends. The CDR3 is made up of 12 amino acids. The CDR3 region is CASSAGDYGYTF. CDR3 DNA sequence: TGTGCCAGCAGCGCAGGGGACTATGGCTACACCTTC.

The CDR3 region has the DNA TGTGCCAGCAGCTTATTGAGCTCTGGGGCCAACGTCCTGACTTTC. As protein: CASSLLSSGANVLTF. The J gene is TRBJ2-6, the V gene TRBV13; no clear D. The CDR3 spans 15 residues. Germline V lookup: CDR1 PRHDT, CDR2 FYEKMQ (reference sequence). The V gene lost 2 bases and the J gene lost 0 bases, with 5 bases spanning the gap.